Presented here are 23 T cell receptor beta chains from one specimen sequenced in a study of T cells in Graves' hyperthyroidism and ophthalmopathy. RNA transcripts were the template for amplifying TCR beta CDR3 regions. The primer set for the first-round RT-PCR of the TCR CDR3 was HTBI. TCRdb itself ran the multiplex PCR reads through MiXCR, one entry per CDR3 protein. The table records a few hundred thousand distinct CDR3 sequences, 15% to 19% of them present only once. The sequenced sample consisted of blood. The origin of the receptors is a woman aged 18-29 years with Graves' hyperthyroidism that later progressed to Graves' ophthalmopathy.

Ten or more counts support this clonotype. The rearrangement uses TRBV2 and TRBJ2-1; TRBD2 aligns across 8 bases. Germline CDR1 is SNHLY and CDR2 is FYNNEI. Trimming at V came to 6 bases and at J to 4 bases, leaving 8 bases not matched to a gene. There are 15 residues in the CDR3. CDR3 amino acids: CASRERELPYNEQFF. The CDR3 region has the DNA TGTGCCAGCAGGGAGCGGGAGCTCCCATACAATGAGCAGTTCTTC.

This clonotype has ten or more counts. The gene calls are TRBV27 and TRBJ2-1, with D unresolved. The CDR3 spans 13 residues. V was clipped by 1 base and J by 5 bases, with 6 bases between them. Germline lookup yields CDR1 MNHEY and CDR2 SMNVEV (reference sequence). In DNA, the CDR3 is TGTGCCAGCAGTTTATTTGGGGACAATGAGCAGTTCTTC. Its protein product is CASSLFGDNEQFF.

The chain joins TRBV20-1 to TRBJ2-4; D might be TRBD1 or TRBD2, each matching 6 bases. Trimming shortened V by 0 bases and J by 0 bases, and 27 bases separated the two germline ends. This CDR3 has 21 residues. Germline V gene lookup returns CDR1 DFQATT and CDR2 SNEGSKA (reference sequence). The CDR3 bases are TGCAGTGCTAGAGATAGCAGGGGCACTAGCAAATCCAACCTAGCCAAAAACATTCAGTACTTC. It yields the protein CSARDSRGTSKSNLAKNIQYF.

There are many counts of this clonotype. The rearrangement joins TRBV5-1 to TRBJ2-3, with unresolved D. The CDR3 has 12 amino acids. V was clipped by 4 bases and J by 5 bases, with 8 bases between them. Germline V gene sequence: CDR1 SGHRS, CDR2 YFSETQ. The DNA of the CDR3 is TGCGCCAGCAGCCGAGAGATAGATACGCAGTATTTT. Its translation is CASSREIDTQYF. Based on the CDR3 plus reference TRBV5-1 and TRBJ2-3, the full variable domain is KAGVTQTPRYLIKTRGQQVTLSCSPISGHRSVSWYQQTPGQGLQFLFEYFSETQRNKGNFPGRFSGRQFSNSRSEMNVSTLELGDSALYLCASSREIDTQYFGPGTRLTVL.

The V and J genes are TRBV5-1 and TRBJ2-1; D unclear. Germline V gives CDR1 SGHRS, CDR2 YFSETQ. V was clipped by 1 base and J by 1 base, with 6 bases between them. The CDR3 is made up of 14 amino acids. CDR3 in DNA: TGCGCCAGCAGCTTGTTTTGGTCCTACAATGAGCAGTTCTTC. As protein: CASSLFWSYNEQFF.

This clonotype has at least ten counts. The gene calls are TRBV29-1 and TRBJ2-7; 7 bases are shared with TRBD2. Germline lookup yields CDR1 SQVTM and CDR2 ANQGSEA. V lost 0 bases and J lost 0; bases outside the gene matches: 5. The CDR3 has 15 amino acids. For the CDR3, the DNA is TGCAGCGTTGAAGATTCCCTAGCGGCCTCCTACGAGCAGTACTTC. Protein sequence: CSVEDSLAASYEQYF.

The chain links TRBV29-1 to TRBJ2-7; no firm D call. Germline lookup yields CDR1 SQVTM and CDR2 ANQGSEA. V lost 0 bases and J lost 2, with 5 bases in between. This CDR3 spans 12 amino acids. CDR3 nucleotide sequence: TGCAGCGTTGAAGACAGACCCTACGAGCAGTACTTC. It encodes CSVEDRPYEQYF.

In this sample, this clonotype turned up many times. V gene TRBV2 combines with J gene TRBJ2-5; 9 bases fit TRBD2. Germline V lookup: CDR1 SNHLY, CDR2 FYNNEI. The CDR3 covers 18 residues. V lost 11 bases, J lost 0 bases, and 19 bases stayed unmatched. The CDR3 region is CASRQGTTASGNQETQYF. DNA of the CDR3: TGTGCCTCCCGCCAGGGCACGACGGCTAGCGGGAACCAAGAGACCCAGTACTTC. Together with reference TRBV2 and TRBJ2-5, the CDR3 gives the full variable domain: EPEVTQTPSHQVTQMGQEVILRCVPISNHLYFYWYRQILGQKVEFLVSFYNNEISEKSEIFDDQFSVERPDGSNFTLKIRSTKLEDSAMYFCASRQGTTASGNQETQYFGPGTRLLVL.

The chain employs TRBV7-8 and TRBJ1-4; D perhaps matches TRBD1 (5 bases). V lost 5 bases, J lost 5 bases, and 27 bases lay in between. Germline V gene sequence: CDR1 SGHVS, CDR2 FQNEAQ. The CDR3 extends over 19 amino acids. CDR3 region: CASSPKGAGQGGRNEKLFF. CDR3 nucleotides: TGTGCCAGCAGCCCAAAAGGGGCTGGACAAGGAGGGAGAAATGAAAAACTGTTTTTT. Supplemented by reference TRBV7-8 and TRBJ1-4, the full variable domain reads GAGVSQSPRYKVAKRGQDVALRCDPISGHVSLFWYQQALGQGPEFLTYFQNEAQLDKSGLPSDRFFAERPEGSVSTLKIQRTQQEDSAVYLCASSPKGAGQGGRNEKLFFGSGTQLSVL.

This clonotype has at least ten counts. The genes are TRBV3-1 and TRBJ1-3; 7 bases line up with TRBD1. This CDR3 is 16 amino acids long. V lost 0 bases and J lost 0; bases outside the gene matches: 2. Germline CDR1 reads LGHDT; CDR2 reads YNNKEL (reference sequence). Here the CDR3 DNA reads TGTGCCAGCAGCCAAGAAGGGACAGACTCTGGAAACACCATATATTTT. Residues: CASSQEGTDSGNTIYF.

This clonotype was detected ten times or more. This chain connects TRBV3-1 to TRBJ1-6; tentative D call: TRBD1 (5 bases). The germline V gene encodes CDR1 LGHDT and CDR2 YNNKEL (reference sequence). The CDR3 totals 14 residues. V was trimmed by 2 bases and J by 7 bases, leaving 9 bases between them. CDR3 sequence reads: CASSQRDGNSPLHF. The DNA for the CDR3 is TGTGCCAGCAGCCAACGGGACGGAAATTCACCCCTCCACTTT.

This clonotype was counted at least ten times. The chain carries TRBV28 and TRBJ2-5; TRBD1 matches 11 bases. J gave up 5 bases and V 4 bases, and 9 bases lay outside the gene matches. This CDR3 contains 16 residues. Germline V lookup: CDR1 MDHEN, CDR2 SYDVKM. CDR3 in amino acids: CASSSNRDRGYETQYF. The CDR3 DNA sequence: TGTGCCAGCAGTTCCAACCGGGACAGGGGGTATGAGACCCAGTACTTC.

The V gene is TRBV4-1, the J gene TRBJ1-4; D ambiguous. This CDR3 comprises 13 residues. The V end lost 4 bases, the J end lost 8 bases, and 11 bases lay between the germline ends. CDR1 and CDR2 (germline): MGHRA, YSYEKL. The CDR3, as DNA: TGCGCCAGCAGCCGGGTGGTCCCCGAAAAACTGTTTTTT. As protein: CASSRVVPEKLFF.

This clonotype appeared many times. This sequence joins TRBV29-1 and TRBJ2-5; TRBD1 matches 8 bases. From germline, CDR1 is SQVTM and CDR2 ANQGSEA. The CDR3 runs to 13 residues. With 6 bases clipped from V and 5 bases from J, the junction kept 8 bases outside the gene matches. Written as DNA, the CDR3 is TGCAGCGTGCTCAGGGGGCGCGGGGAGACCCAGTACTTC. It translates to CSVLRGRGETQYF.

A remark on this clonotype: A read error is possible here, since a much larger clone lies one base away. The CDR3 here is CSASTISGLQGTQYF. CDR3 in DNA: TGCAGTGCTTCGACAATTAGCGGGCTTCAGGGGACCCAGTACTTC. The chain recombines TRBV20-1 with TRBJ2-5; 7 positions agree with TRBD2. This CDR3 has 15 amino acids. Germline values: CDR1 DFQATT, CDR2 SNEGSKA (reference sequence). V shed 5 bases, J shed 7 bases, and the junction held 16 bases outside the gene matches.

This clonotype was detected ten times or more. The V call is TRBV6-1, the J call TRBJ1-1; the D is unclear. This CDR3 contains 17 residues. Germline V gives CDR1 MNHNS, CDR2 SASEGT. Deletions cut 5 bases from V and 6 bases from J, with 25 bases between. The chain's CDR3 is CASSKVTHEVSGPEAFF. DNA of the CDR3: TGTGCCAGCAGTAAAGTAACCCACGAGGTATCTGGTCCTGAAGCTTTCTTT.

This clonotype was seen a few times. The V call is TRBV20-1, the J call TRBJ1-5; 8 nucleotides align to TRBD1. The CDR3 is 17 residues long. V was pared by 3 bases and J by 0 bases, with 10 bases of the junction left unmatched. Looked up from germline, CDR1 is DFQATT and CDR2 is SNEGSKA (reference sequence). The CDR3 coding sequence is TGCAGTGCTAGCCTTATACAGGGGGTTCATAGCAATCAGCCCCAGCATTTT. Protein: CSASLIQGVHSNQPQHF.

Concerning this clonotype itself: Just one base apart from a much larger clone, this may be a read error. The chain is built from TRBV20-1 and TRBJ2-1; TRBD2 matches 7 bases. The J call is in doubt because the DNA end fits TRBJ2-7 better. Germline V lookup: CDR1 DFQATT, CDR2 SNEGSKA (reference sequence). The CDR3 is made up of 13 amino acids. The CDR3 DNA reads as TGCAGTGCTAGTGACGGGAGGAACAATGAGCAGTACTTC. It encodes CSASDGRNNEQYF.

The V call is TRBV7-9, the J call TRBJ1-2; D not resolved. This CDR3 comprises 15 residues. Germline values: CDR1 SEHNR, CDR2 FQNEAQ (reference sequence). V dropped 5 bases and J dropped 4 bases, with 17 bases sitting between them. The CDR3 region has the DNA TGTGCCAGCAGCCCAGTAGCGGCTCCAATCTATGGCTACACCTTC. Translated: CASSPVAAPIYGYTF. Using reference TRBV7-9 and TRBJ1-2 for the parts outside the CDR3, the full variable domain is DTGVSQNPRHKITKRGQNVTFRCDPISEHNRLYWYRQTLGQGPEFLTYFQNEAQLEKSRLLSDRFSAERPKGSFSTLEIQRTEQGDSAMYLCASSPVAAPIYGYTFGSGTRLTVV.

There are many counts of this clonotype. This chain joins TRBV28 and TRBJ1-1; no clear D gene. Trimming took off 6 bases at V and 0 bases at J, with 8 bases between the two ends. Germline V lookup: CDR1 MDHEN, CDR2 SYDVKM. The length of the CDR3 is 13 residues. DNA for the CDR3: TGTGCCAGCAGGGCAGTACTGAACACTGAAGCTTTCTTT. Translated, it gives CASRAVLNTEAFF.

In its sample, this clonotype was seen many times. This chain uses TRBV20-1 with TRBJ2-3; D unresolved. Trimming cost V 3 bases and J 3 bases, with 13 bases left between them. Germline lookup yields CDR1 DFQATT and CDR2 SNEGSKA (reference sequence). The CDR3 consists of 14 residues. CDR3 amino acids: CSASPVVGTDTQYF. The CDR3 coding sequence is TGCAGTGCTAGTCCAGTTGTAGGGACAGATACGCAGTATTTT.

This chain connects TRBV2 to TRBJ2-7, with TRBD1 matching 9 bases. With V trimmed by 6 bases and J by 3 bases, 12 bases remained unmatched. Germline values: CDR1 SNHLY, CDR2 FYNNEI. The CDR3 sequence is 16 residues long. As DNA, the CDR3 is TGTGCCAGCAGCGGGTCCGGGACAGGGACATTCTACGAGCAGTACTTC. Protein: CASSGSGTGTFYEQYF. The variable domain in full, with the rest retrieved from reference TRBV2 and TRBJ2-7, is EPEVTQTPSHQVTQMGQEVILRCVPISNHLYFYWYRQILGQKVEFLVSFYNNEISEKSEIFDDQFSVERPDGSNFTLKIRSTKLEDSAMYFCASSGSGTGTFYEQYFGPGTRLTVT.

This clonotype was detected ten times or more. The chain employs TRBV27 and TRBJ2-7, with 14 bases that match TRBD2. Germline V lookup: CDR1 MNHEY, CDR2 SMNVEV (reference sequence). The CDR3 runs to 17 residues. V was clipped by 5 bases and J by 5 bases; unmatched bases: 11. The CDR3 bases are TGTGCCAGCAGTCCCAACCCGGGACTAGCGGGAGTCAACGAGCAGTACTTC. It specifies CASSPNPGLAGVNEQYF.